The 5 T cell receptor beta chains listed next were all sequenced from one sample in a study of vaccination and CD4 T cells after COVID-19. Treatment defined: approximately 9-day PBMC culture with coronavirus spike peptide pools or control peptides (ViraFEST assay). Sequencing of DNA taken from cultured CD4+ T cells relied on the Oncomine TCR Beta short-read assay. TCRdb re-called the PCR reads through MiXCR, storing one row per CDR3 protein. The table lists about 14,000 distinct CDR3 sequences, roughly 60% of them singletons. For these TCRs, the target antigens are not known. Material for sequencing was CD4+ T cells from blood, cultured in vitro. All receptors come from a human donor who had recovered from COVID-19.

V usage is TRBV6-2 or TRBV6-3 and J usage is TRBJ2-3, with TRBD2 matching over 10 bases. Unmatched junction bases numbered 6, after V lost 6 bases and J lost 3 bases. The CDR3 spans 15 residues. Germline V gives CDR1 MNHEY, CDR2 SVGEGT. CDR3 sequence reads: CASSLSGRETDTQYF. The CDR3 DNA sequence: TGTGCCAGCAGCCTCAGCGGGAGGGAAACAGATACGCAGTATTTT.

The CDR3 nucleotides are TGTGCCAGCAGTTGGGCAGCGGCTACCGGGGAGCTGTTTTTT. Translating gives CASSWAAATGELFF. The V call is TRBV28, the J call TRBJ2-2; tentative D call: TRBD2 (5 bases). The CDR3 extends over 14 amino acids. Trimming took 4 bases from V and 5 from J, leaving 11 bases between them. Looked up from germline, CDR1 is MDHEN and CDR2 is SYDVKM. Based on the CDR3 plus reference TRBV28 and TRBJ2-2, the full variable domain is DVKVTQSSRYLVKRTGEKVFLECVQDMDHENMFWYRQDPGLGLRLIYFSYDVKMKEKGDIPEGYSVSREKKERFSLILESASTNQTSMYLCASSWAAATGELFFGEGSRLTVL.

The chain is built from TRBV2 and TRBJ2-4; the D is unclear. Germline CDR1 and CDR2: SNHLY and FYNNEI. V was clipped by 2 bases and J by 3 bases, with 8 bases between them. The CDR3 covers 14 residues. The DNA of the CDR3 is TGTGCCAGCAGTGAATCTGGGGTCAAAAACATTCAGTACTTC. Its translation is CASSESGVKNIQYF.

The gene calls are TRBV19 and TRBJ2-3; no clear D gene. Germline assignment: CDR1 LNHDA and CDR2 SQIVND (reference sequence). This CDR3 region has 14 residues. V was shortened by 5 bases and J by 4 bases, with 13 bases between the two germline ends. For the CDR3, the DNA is TGTGCCAGTAGTCAGCCCTCCGCCGCAGATACGCAGTATTTT. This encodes CASSQPSAADTQYF.

CDR3 nucleotide sequence: TGTGCCAGCAGTGAGGGACAGGGGGCAGATACGCAGTATTTT. Its translation: CASSEGQGADTQYF. The rearrangement links TRBV6-1 to TRBJ2-3, with 11 bases fitting TRBD1. J lost 4 bases, V lost 3 bases, and 0 bases had no gene match. Germline CDR1 is MNHNS and CDR2 is SASEGT. The CDR3 covers 14 residues.